This passage covers 28 T cell receptor beta chains from one sample sequenced in a study of cytomegalovirus exposure and HLA in healthy donors. 13 Jbeta primers and 60 Vbeta primers were used for the PCR. Sequencing was performed with immunoSEQ multiplex PCR; in TCRdb, only in-frame clones are kept and a portion is missing. This table holds some 87,000 clones, 78% found once. Sequencing was carried out using PBMCs. Receptors were obtained from a man between 18 and 35 years old in good health and CMV-seropositive.

This clone was found a few times. The chain joins TRBV28 to TRBJ1-1; 7 nucleotides line up with TRBD1. Germline V gives CDR1 MDHEN, CDR2 SYDVKM. Unmatched junction bases numbered 9, after V lost 6 bases and J lost 5 bases. The CDR3 contains 14 residues. The CDR3 spells CASRLLDRSTEAFF. For the CDR3, the DNA is TGTGCCAGCAGGCTGTTGGACAGGTCAACTGAAGCTTTCTTT.

The rearrangement uses TRBV6-6 and TRBJ2-7, with a weak D call TRBD1 (7 bases). The germline V and J ends were trimmed by 2 bases and 3 bases, with 11 bases remaining between them. Germline V gene lookup returns CDR1 MNHNY and CDR2 SVGAGI (reference sequence). The length of the CDR3 is 14 residues. The CDR3 DNA is TGTGCCAGCAGTTACGGAGGGGACAGCTACGAGCAGTACTTC. This gives the protein CASSYGGDSYEQYF.

The rearrangement uses TRBV29-1 and TRBJ2-1, with D perhaps TRBD2 (5 bases). V lost 6 bases and J 8 bases, leaving 14 bases between the germline ends. The CDR3 spans 12 residues. Germline V lookup: CDR1 SQVTM, CDR2 ANQGSEA. For the CDR3, the DNA is TGCAGCGTCTACTTTACTAGATATGAGCAGTTCTTC. Translated: CSVYFTRYEQFF.

This chain joins TRBV7-2 and TRBJ2-1, with TRBD2 identical over 10 bases. After removal of 6 bases from V and 5 bases from J, the junction contained 7 bases not matched to a gene. The CDR3 is 15 amino acids. Germline values: CDR1 SGHTA, CDR2 FQGNSA. CDR3 nucleotides: TGTGCCAGCAGGATAGCGGGAGGCCTTAACAATGAGCAGTTCTTC. Its protein product is CASRIAGGLNNEQFF. Together with reference TRBV7-2 and TRBJ2-1, the CDR3 gives the full variable domain: GAGVSQSPSNKVTEKGKDVELRCDPISGHTALYWYRQSLGQGLEFLIYFQGNSAPDKSGLPSDRFSAERTGGSVSTLTIQRTQQEDSAVYLCASRIAGGLNNEQFFGPGTRLTVL.

The chain combines TRBV4-1 with TRBJ2-7; D possibly corresponds to TRBD2 (5 bases). The CDR3 is made up of 15 amino acids. V was shortened by 1 base and J by 0 bases, with 10 bases between the two germline ends. CDR1 is MGHRA and CDR2 is YSYEKL in the germline V gene. In DNA, the CDR3 is TGCGCCAGCAGCCAAGGACTACTCAGCTCCTACGAGCAGTACTTC. The encoded protein is CASSQGLLSSYEQYF.

This sequence joins TRBV4-1 and TRBJ2-2; D is possibly TRBD2 (5 bases). This CDR3 is 15 amino acids long. In germline, CDR1 is MGHRA, CDR2 YSYEKL. Trimming took off 0 bases at V and 1 base at J, with 6 bases between the two ends. DNA for the CDR3: TGCGCCAGCAGCCAAGAAGGAGGGAACACCGGGGAGCTGTTTTTT. It codes for CASSQEGGNTGELFF.

The chain recombines TRBV4-1 with TRBJ1-1, with TRBD1 identical over 8 bases. After removal of 1 base from V and 5 bases from J, the junction contained 15 bases not matched to a gene. The CDR3 contains 18 residues. The germline CDR1 and CDR2 sequences are MGHRA and YSYEKL. The DNA for the CDR3 is TGCGCCAGCAGCCAAGTTCACCTCAGGACAGGGAGTAAAACTGAAGCTTTCTTT. Amino acids: CASSQVHLRTGSKTEAFF.

The rearrangement links TRBV27 to TRBJ2-7, with D possibly TRBD2 on 6 matching bases. V was pared by 2 bases and J by 4 bases, with 9 bases between. Looked up from germline, CDR1 is MNHEY and CDR2 is SMNVEV (reference sequence). CDR3 size: 13 residues. In DNA form, the CDR3 reads TGTGCCAGCAGTTTAGTAGCGGAGTACGAGCAGTACTTC. Its translation: CASSLVAEYEQYF.

The chain couples TRBV5-1 to TRBJ2-1; D is uncertain. CDR3 length equals 15 residues. From germline, CDR1 is SGHRS and CDR2 YFSETQ. Trimming removed 1 base at V and 2 bases at J, with 10 bases between. This chain's CDR3 is CASSLTLGPYNEQFF. The CDR3 DNA follows: TGCGCCAGCAGCTTGACTCTGGGCCCCTACAATGAGCAGTTCTTC.

The table lists this clone with a few counts. The chain carries TRBV2 and TRBJ2-6, with no clear D. V was pared by 5 bases and J by 2 bases, with 16 bases between. CDR3 length: 17 amino acids. Germline CDR1 SNHLY, CDR2 FYNNEI. CDR3 DNA: TGTGCCAGCAGTAGGTTCCAGGCTGGCACTGGGGCCAACGTCCTGACTTTC. It codes for CASSRFQAGTGANVLTF.

This clone has more than one count but fewer than ten. V is TRBV6-5 and J is TRBJ2-1; 10 nucleotides line up with TRBD2. CDR3 length: 14 amino acids. Looked up from germline, CDR1 is MNHEY and CDR2 is SVGAGI. The CDR3, as DNA: TGTGCAGCTAGCGGGAGTCCCTCCTACAATGAGCAGTTCTTC. Protein: CAASGSPSYNEQFF.

This clone was seen a few times. The chain employs TRBV6-1 and TRBJ2-5, with a tentative D call TRBD1 (6 bases). Germline CDR1 and CDR2: MNHNS and SASEGT. The CDR3 consists of 15 residues. The V and J ends lost 10 bases and 1 base respectively, with 19 bases between them. The CDR3 DNA is TGTGCCACCCTAGTGGGACACAGGCGCCAAGAGACCCAGTACTTC. It specifies CATLVGHRRQETQYF.

The chain employs TRBV14 and TRBJ2-5; D might be TRBD1 (5 bases). Per germline, CDR1 SGHDN and CDR2 FVKESK. The CDR3 sequence is 15 residues long. Trimming took off 5 bases at V and 5 bases at J, with 18 bases between the two ends. The DNA for the CDR3 is TGTGCCAGCAGCAAAATACAAGGGGTTCGGGAGACCCAGTACTTC. Its protein product is CASSKIQGVRETQYF.

The rearrangement joins TRBV27 to TRBJ1-1; D is possibly TRBD1 (6 bases). CDR1 and CDR2 (germline): MNHEY, SMNVEV (reference sequence). The CDR3 sequence is 13 residues long. The V end was cut by 6 bases, the J end by 4 bases, with 12 bases between. The CDR3 region has the DNA TGTGCCAGCAGATCCGGGACAACCACTGAAGCTTTCTTT. Protein: CASRSGTTTEAFF.

The V gene is TRBV25-1, the J gene TRBJ1-1; D unresolved. The germline V gene encodes CDR1 MGHDK and CDR2 SYGVNS. Trimming stripped 8 bases from V and 3 bases from J, with 13 bases between. The length of the CDR3 is 13 residues. CDR3 amino acids: CASSMEEDTEAFF. In nucleotides, the CDR3 is TGTGCCAGCTCTATGGAGGAGGACACTGAAGCTTTCTTT.

V usage is TRBV5-1 and J usage is TRBJ2-1, with 12 nucleotides matching TRBD2. Germline V gives CDR1 SGHRS, CDR2 YFSETQ. The CDR3 consists of 17 residues. J lost 3 bases, V lost 0 bases, and 4 bases had no gene match. The CDR3 DNA sequence: TGCGCCAGCAGCTTGGGACTAGCGGGAGCAGTCTACAATGAGCAGTTCTTC. Its protein is CASSLGLAGAVYNEQFF.

This chain uses TRBV7-9 with TRBJ2-1, with a tentative D call TRBD2 (5 bases). This CDR3 comprises 15 residues. Deletions cut 8 bases from V and 8 bases from J, with 22 bases between. Germline assignment: CDR1 SEHNR and CDR2 FQNEAQ (reference sequence). CDR3 residues: CASGLGGRMVYEQFF. The CDR3 nucleotides are TGTGCCAGCGGTCTGGGTGGGAGAATGGTTTATGAGCAGTTCTTC.

The chain employs TRBV7-6 and TRBJ2-1, with 7 bases identical to TRBD2. The CDR3 is 18 residues long. Looked up from germline, CDR1 is SGHVS and CDR2 is FNYEAQ. Trimming cost V 1 base and J 2 bases; bases outside gene matches: 11. CDR3 nucleotides: TGTGCCAGCAGCTTAGAGGGGCAAGCGGGGAGCCCCTACAATGAGCAGTTCTTC. This gives the protein CASSLEGQAGSPYNEQFF. The full variable domain, rest sourced from reference TRBV7-6 and TRBJ2-1, is GAGVSQSPRYKVTKRGQDVALRCDPISGHVSLYWYRQALGQGPEFLTYFNYEAQQDKSGLPNDRFSAERPEGSISTLTIQRTEQRDSAMYRCASSLEGQAGSPYNEQFFGPGTRLTVL.

The chain carries TRBV6-5 and TRBJ2-1; 7 positions agree with TRBD2. This CDR3 is built from 14 residues. CDR1 is MNHEY and CDR2 is SVGAGI in the germline V gene. V shed 7 bases and J 3 bases; nucleotides not matched to a gene: 6. This CDR3 reads CASKFQRDYNEQFF. In nucleotides, the CDR3 is TGTGCCAGCAAGTTCCAGCGGGACTACAATGAGCAGTTCTTC.

This clone was picked up one time. V and J are TRBV6-1 and TRBJ2-5; D possibly corresponds to TRBD2 (5 bases). CDR1 is MNHNS, CDR2 SASEGT, per germline. The CDR3 spans 13 residues. V shed 6 bases and J shed 4 bases, with 12 bases lying between them. CDR3 amino acids: CASSLARIETQYF. In nucleotides, the CDR3 is TGTGCCAGCAGCCTAGCTAGGATAGAGACCCAGTACTTC.

The chain links TRBV14 to TRBJ2-1; 9 nucleotides match TRBD1. The trim removed 2 bases at V and 5 bases at J, leaving 4 bases unmatched. This CDR3 is built from 15 residues. The germline V gene has CDR1 SGHDN and CDR2 FVKESK. The CDR3 DNA follows: TGTGCCAGCAGCCAAACAGGGGGCGCCCACAATGAGCAGTTCTTC. Translating gives CASSQTGGAHNEQFF.

J is TRBJ1-1 and V is TRBV10-3; 7 bases match TRBD1. The CDR3 consists of 11 residues. The germline CDR1 and CDR2 sequences are ENHRY and SYGVKD. V shed 10 bases, J shed 6 bases, and the junction held 5 bases outside the gene matches. CDR3 DNA: TGTGCCACCCGACAGGGTGCTGAAGCTTTCTTT. Translated, it gives CATRQGAEAFF.

The chain employs TRBV11-2 and TRBJ1-1; D unclear. Germline CDR1 and CDR2: SGHAT and FQNNGV. V lost 1 base and J lost 5, with 11 bases in between. This CDR3 contains 14 residues. In DNA, the CDR3 is TGTGCCAGCAGCTTAGTCTCGCCTAGGACTGAAGCTTTCTTT. The encoded protein is CASSLVSPRTEAFF.

This clone was counted between two and nine times. V is TRBV7-3 and J is TRBJ2-1; 11 nucleotides match TRBD2. The CDR3 spans 17 residues. Unmatched junction bases numbered 4, after V lost 0 bases and J lost 3 bases. Germline V gives CDR1 SGHTA, CDR2 FQGTGA. The CDR3 region has the DNA TGTGCCAGCAGCTTAACCCGACTAGCGGGAAACTACAATGAGCAGTTCTTC. It is translated as CASSLTRLAGNYNEQFF.

The rearrangement joins TRBV7-8 to TRBJ2-7; a possible D gene is TRBD2 (6 bases). The CDR3 runs 15 residues. Looked up from germline, CDR1 is SGHVS and CDR2 is FQNEAQ. Trimming pared 2 bases from V and 0 bases from J, leaving 11 bases between. The CDR3 nucleotides read TGTGCCAGCAGCTTAACTAGCCGGAGCTCCTACGAGCAGTACTTC. Amino acid sequence: CASSLTSRSSYEQYF.

The gene calls are TRBV14 and TRBJ2-7, with 12 bases fitting TRBD1. V was clipped by 6 bases and J by 2 bases; unmatched bases: 2. The CDR3 totals 14 residues. CDR1 and CDR2 from the germline V gene are SGHDN and FVKESK. CDR3: CASRGQGAPYEQYF. For the CDR3, the DNA is TGTGCCAGCAGGGGACAGGGGGCCCCCTACGAGCAGTACTTC.

The chain couples TRBV19 to TRBJ1-1; the D is unclear. This CDR3 has 13 amino acids. Trimming cost V 5 bases and J 0 bases, with 7 bases left between them. In germline, CDR1 is LNHDA, CDR2 SQIVND (reference sequence). DNA of the CDR3: TGTGCCAGTAGTCCCCAAATGAACACTGAAGCTTTCTTT. The encoded protein is CASSPQMNTEAFF.

The chain has TRBV19 and TRBJ2-7; a possible D gene is TRBD2 (5 bases). V lost 6 bases and J 6 bases, leaving 15 bases between the germline ends. The CDR3 has 13 amino acids. Germline CDR1 is LNHDA and CDR2 is SQIVND (reference sequence). The CDR3 loop reads CASRGLALPEQYF. CDR3 DNA: TGTGCCAGTAGAGGGCTAGCTCTCCCCGAGCAGTACTTC.